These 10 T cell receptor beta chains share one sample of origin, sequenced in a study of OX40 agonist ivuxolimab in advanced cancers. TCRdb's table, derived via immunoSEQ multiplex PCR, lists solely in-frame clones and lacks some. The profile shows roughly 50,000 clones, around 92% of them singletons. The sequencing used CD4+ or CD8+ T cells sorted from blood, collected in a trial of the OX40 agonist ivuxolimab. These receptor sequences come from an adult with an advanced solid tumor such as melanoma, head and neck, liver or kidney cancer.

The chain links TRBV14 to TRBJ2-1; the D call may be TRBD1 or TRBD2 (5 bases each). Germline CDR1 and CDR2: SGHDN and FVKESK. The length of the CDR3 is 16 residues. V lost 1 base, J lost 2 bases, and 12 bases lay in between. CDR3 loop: CASSQGGARAYNEQFF. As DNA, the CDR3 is TGTGCCAGCAGCCAAGGGGGAGCCAGGGCCTACAATGAGCAGTTCTTC. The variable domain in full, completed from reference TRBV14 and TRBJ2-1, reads EAGVTQFPSHSVIEKGQTVTLRCDPISGHDNLYWYRRVMGKEIKFLLHFVKESKQDESGMPNNRFLAERTGGTYSTLKVQPAELEDSGVYFCASSQGGARAYNEQFFGPGTRLTVL.

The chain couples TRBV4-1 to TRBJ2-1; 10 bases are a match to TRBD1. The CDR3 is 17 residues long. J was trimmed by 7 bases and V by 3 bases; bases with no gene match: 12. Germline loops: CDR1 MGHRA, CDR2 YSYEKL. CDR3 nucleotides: TGCGCCAGCAGCCATCCCCGGACAGGGGGTATCCTTAATGAGCAGTTCTTC. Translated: CASSHPRTGGILNEQFF.

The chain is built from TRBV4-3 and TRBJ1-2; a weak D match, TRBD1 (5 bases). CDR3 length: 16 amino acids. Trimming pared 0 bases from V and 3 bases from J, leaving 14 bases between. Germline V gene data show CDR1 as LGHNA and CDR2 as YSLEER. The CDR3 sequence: CASSQEQDPGDYGYTF. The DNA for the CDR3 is TGCGCCAGCAGCCAAGAACAGGATCCGGGGGACTATGGCTACACCTTC.

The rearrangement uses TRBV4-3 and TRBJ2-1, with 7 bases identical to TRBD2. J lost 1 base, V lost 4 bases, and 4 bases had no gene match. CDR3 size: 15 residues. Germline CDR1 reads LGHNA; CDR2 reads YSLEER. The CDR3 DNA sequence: TGCGCCAGCAGCCCCCGGGACTATTCCTACAATGAGCAGTTCTTC. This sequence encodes CASSPRDYSYNEQFF.

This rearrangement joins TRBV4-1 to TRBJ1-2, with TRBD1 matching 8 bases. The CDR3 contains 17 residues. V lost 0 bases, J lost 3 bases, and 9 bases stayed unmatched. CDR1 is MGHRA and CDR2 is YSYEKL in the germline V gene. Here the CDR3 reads CASSQDSIAGGDYGYTF. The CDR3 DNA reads TGCGCCAGCAGCCAAGATTCAATCGCAGGGGGCGACTATGGCTACACCTTC.

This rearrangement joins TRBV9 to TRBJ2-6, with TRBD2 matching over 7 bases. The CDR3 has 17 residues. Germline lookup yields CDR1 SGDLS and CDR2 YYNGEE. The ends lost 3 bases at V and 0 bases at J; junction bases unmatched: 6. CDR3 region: CASSARDYDSGANVLTF. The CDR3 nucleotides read TGTGCCAGCAGCGCTAGGGACTATGACTCTGGGGCCAACGTCCTGACTTTC. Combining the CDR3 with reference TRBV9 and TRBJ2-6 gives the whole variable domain DSGVTQTPKHLITATGQRVTLRCSPRSGDLSVYWYQQSLDQGLQFLIQYYNGEERAKGNILERFSAQQFPDLHSELNLSSLELGDSALYFCASSARDYDSGANVLTFGAGSRLTVL.

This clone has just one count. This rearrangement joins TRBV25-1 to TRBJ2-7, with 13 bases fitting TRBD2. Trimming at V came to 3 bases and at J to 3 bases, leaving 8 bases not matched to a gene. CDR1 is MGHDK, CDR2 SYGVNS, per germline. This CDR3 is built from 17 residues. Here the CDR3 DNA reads TGTGCCAGCAGTGATCTCGGACTAGCGGGGGCCAACTACGAGCAGTACTTC. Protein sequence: CASSDLGLAGANYEQYF.

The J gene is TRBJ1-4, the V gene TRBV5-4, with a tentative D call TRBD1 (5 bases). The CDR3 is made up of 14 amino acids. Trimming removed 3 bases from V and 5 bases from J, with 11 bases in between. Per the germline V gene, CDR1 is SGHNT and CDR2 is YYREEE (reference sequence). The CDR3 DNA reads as TGTGCCAGCAGCTCCCGGGACTCAAATGAAAAACTGTTTTTT. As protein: CASSSRDSNEKLFF.

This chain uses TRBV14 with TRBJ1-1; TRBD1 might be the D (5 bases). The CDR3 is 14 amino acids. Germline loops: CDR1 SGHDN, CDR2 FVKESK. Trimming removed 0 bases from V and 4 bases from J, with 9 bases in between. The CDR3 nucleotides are TGTGCCAGCAGCCAAGATGGGGGTTCCACTGAAGCTTTCTTT. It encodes CASSQDGGSTEAFF.

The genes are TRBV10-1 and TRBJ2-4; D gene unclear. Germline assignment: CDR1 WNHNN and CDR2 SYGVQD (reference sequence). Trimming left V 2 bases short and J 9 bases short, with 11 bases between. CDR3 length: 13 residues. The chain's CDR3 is CASSERPIIIQYF. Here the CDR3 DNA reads TGCGCCAGCAGTGAGCGCCCAATCATCATTCAGTACTTC.